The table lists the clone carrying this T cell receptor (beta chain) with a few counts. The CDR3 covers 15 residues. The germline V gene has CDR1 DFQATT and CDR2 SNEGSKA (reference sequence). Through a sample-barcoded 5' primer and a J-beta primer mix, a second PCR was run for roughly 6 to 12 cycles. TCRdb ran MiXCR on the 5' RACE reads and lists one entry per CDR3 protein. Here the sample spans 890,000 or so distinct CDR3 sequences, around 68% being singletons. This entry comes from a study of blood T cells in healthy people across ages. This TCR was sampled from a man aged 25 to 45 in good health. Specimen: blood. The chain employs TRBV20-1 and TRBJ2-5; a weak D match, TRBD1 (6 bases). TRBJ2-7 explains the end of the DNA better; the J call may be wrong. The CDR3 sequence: CSASPRGRLRYEQYF. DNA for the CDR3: TGCAGTGCTAGTCCCAGGGGACGATTAAGATACGAGCAGTACTTC.